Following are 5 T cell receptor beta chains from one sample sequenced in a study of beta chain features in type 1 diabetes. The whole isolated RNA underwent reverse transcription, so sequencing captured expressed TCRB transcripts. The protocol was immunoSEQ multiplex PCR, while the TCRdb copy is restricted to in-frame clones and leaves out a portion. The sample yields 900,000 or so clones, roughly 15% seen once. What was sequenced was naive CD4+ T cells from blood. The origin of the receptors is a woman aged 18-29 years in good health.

In DNA, the CDR3 is TGTGCCAGCTCACCTATGGACTCAGCATACAATGAGCAGTTCTTC. Its translation is CASSPMDSAYNEQFF. This rearrangement joins TRBV18 to TRBJ2-1; D is possibly TRBD2 (5 bases). The CDR3 is made up of 15 amino acids. Germline CDR1 is KGHSH and CDR2 is LQKENI. Trimming cost V 3 bases and J 4 bases, with 13 bases left between them.

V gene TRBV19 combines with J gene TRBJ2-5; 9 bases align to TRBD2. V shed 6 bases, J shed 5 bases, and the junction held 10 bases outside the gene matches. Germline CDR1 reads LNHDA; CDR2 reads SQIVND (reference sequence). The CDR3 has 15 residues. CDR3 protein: CASSAQREAIETQYF. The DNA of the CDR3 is TGTGCCAGTAGCGCCCAGCGGGAGGCCATCGAGACCCAGTACTTC.

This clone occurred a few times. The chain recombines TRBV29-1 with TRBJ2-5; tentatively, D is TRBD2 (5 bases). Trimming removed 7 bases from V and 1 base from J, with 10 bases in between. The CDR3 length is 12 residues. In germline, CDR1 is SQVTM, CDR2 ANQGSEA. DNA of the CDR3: TGCAGCGCCCCGGGGTCCCAAGAGACCCAGTACTTC. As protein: CSAPGSQETQYF.

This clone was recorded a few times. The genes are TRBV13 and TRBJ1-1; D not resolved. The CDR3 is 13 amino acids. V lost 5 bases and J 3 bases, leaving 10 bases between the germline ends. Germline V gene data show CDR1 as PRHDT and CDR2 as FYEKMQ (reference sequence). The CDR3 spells CASSSYKDTEAFF. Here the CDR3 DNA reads TGTGCCAGCAGCAGCTACAAAGACACTGAAGCTTTCTTT.

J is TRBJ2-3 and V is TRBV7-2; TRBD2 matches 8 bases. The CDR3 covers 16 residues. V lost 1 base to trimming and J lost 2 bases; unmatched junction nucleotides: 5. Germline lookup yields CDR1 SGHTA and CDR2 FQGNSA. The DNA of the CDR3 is TGTGCCAGCAGCTTAGGGGTTAGCGGGACCACAGATACGCAGTATTTT. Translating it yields CASSLGVSGTTDTQYF. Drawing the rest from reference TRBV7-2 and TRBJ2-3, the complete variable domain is GAGVSQSPSNKVTEKGKDVELRCDPISGHTALYWYRQSLGQGLEFLIYFQGNSAPDKSGLPSDRFSAERTGGSVSTLTIQRTQQEDSAVYLCASSLGVSGTTDTQYFGPGTRLTVL.